These T cell receptor beta chains were read from a single sample in a study of T cell responses to AZD1222 COVID-19 vaccine. Measured with immunoSEQ multiplex PCR; TCRdb has only the in-frame clones, and not every one. The repertoire consists of approximately 140,000 clones, with around 90% occurring once and the leading ten covering approximately 3.4%. Sequenced here: peripheral blood, sampled 28 days after the second AZD1222 dose. The source of these receptors is an adult who received the AZD1222 COVID-19 vaccine. CDR3s include the opening cysteine and the closing phenylalanine or tryptophan. Fields, in order: D gene, J gene, V gene, CDR3 protein. The D gene is left open where the match is weak.

TRBD1 TRBJ2-7 TRBV10-3 CAISGDRVLGEQYF
. TRBJ2-5 TRBV24-1 CATSDPSPPETQYF
TRBD1 TRBJ1-1 TRBV11-3 CASSLHRGRGTEAFF
. TRBJ1-1 TRBV15 CATSRGNEAFF
. TRBJ1-3 TRBV30 CAWRRTGTAGNTIYF
. TRBJ2-1 TRBV4-1 CASSQGGTITGEQFF
. TRBJ2-7 TRBV14 CASSQLGTTYEQYF
TRBD2 TRBJ2-1 TRBV9 CASSASGRGDEQFF
. TRBJ2-3 TRBV6-5 CAGRDLNTDTQYF
. TRBJ2-3 TRBV5-5 CASSPAITDTQYF